The 29 T cell receptor beta chains in this list originate from one sample, sequenced in a study of blood T cells in healthy people across ages. Together with a sample-barcoded 5' primer, a J-beta primer mix was included in a second PCR lasting roughly 6 to 12 cycles. One entry per CDR3 protein results from TCRdb running MiXCR on the 5' RACE reads. The table shows about 830,000 distinct CDR3 sequences, with 58% occurring only once. Sequencing used blood. The receptors derive from a man aged 25 to 40 in good health.

The chain employs TRBV5-1 and TRBJ2-3, with D maybe TRBD1 (6 bases). This CDR3 comprises 16 residues. Trimming removed 0 bases at V and 8 bases at J, with 19 bases between. The germline V gene has CDR1 SGHRS and CDR2 YFSETQ. CDR3 in amino acids: CASSLGGQFPLGTQYF. CDR3 in DNA: TGCGCCAGCAGCTTGGGAGGACAGTTCCCTTTGGGTACGCAGTATTTT. The full variable domain, completed using reference TRBV5-1 and TRBJ2-3, is KAGVTQTPRYLIKTRGQQVTLSCSPISGHRSVSWYQQTPGQGLQFLFEYFSETQRNKGNFPGRFSGRQFSNSRSEMNVSTLELGDSALYLCASSLGGQFPLGTQYFGPGTRLTVL.

For this clonotype: The junction departs from the called germline gene at one end, perhaps through a read error. The J gene is TRBJ2-4, the V gene TRBV11-2, with a possible D match to TRBD2 (5 bases). The DNA end favors TRBJ2-7, so the J call may be wrong. Germline V gives CDR1 SGHAT, CDR2 FQNNGV. This CDR3 comprises 13 residues. The CDR3 here is CASSVERVHEQYF. The CDR3 nucleotides read TGTGCCAGCAGCGTAGAGAGGGTCCACGAGCAGTACTTC.

The J gene is TRBJ2-1, the V gene TRBV29-1, with TRBD2 identical over 7 bases. CDR1 SQVTM and CDR2 ANQGSEA come from the germline V gene. V gave up 7 bases and J gave up 2 bases; unmatched junction bases: 14. This CDR3 has 16 amino acids. As DNA, the CDR3 is TGCAGCGCCCGGGACTCCGTCCTAGCGGCCTACAATGAGCAGTTCTTC. This translates into CSARDSVLAAYNEQFF.

This clonotype was counted only a few times. The V gene is TRBV20-1, the J gene TRBJ1-2; no reliable D call. This CDR3 comprises 11 residues. The V gene's germline CDR1 is DFQATT and CDR2 SNEGSKA (reference sequence). The CDR3 sequence: CSPADNYGYTF. The CDR3 DNA reads TGCAGCCCGGCAGATAACTATGGCTACACCTTC.

This chain links TRBV9 with TRBJ2-7; TRBD2 matches 7 bases. The CDR3 is 17 amino acids. CDR1 SGDLS and CDR2 YYNGEE come from the germline V gene. Unmatched junction bases numbered 12, after V lost 0 bases and J lost 3 bases. The CDR3, as DNA: TGTGCCAGCAGCGTAGAGGAGGGAGGGCCTCTCAGCTACGAGCAGTACTTC. Protein sequence: CASSVEEGGPLSYEQYF.

Comment on this clonotype: A read error may explain this, as a much larger clone is one base away. The chain recombines TRBV20-1 with TRBJ2-1; the match to TRBD2 covers 14 bases. Germline V gene lookup returns CDR1 DFQATT and CDR2 SNEGSKA (reference sequence). CDR3 length: 18 amino acids. V lost 3 bases and J lost 6; bases outside the gene matches: 13. CDR3 in amino acids: CSASNLRLAGGPCNEQFF. CDR3 DNA sequence: TGCAGTGCTAGTAATCTCCGACTAGCGGGAGGGCCCTGCAATGAGCAGTTCTTC.

V usage is TRBV7-9 and J usage is TRBJ2-7, with D possibly matching TRBD2 (6 bases). The J call could be wrong; TRBJ2-5 is a better fit for the DNA end. This CDR3 region has 14 residues. Germline V gene data show CDR1 as SEHNR and CDR2 as FQNEAQ (reference sequence). The CDR3 sequence is CASSSGDSRGTQYF. The DNA for the CDR3 is TGTGCCAGCAGCTCCGGGGACTCTCGGGGGACCCAGTACTTC.

The chain links TRBV9 to TRBJ2-5; D might be TRBD2 (6 bases). The CDR3 consists of 18 residues. CDR1 is SGDLS and CDR2 is YYNGEE in the germline V gene. Deletions cut 3 bases from V and 2 bases from J, with 23 bases between. The CDR3 loop reads CASSGGIGGKGFQETQYF. The CDR3 region has the DNA TGTGCCAGCAGCGGGGGGATTGGCGGGAAGGGATTTCAAGAGACCCAGTACTTC.

This chain joins TRBV20-1 and TRBJ1-1; D is ambiguous. The CDR3 has 12 residues. The ends were cut back, 4 bases at V and 6 bases at J, with 12 bases in the middle. In germline, CDR1 is DFQATT, CDR2 SNEGSKA (reference sequence). The CDR3 DNA reads TGCAGTGCTAAAGTGTGGTCCTCTGAAGCTTTCTTT. It encodes CSAKVWSSEAFF.

J is TRBJ2-5 and V is TRBV28; 7 nucleotides agree with TRBD1. V trimming: 5 bases; J trimming: 4 bases; junction bases outside the gene matches: 4. The CDR3 contains 13 residues. In germline, CDR1 is MDHEN, CDR2 SYDVKM. DNA of the CDR3: TGTGCCAGCAGTAGGGACAGTGGAGAGACCCAGTACTTC. This translates into CASSRDSGETQYF.

A remark on this clonotype: At one end, the junction sequence differs from germline, possibly due to a read error. The CDR3 is CASQGTQYF. In nucleotides, the CDR3 is TGTGCCAGTCAAGGGACCCAGTACTTC. This rearrangement joins TRBV11-3 to TRBJ2-5; D unclear. The CDR3 extends over 9 amino acids. Germline V lookup: CDR1 SGHNT, CDR2 YENEEA.

This clonotype was seen repeatedly, ten times or more. V and J are TRBV20-1 and TRBJ2-7; D perhaps matches TRBD2 (6 bases). The V end lost 5 bases, the J end lost 0 bases, and 14 bases lay between the germline ends. Looked up from germline, CDR1 is DFQATT and CDR2 is SNEGSKA (reference sequence). CDR3 size: 14 residues. The CDR3 is CSARRAGYSYEQYF. In DNA form, the CDR3 reads TGCAGTGCTCGTCGAGCGGGCTACTCCTACGAGCAGTACTTC.

The chain uses TRBV9 and TRBJ2-1; D is unclear. V lost 1 base to trimming and J lost 8 bases, with 19 bases between them. Germline CDR1 is SGDLS and CDR2 is YYNGEE. The CDR3 totals 16 residues. CDR3 loop: CASSVLRGPDVHEQFF. The DNA for the CDR3 is TGTGCCAGCAGCGTACTTCGTGGACCGGATGTCCATGAGCAGTTCTTC.

This clonotype was found a few times. V and J are TRBV20-1 and TRBJ2-1; D is undetermined. Germline CDR1 DFQATT, CDR2 SNEGSKA (reference sequence). The CDR3 totals 13 residues. V gave up 0 bases and J gave up 7 bases, with 10 bases separating them. The CDR3 DNA sequence: TGCAGTGCTAGAGAGGCGAAGAAGAATGAGCAGTTCTTC. This codes for CSAREAKKNEQFF.

The chain has TRBV20-1 and TRBJ2-1; D unresolved. The CDR3 length is 16 residues. CDR1 and CDR2 from the germline V gene are DFQATT and SNEGSKA (reference sequence). With 0 bases removed from V and 3 bases from J, the gap between germline ends came to 15 bases. The CDR3 spells CSARDSSGRIYNEQFF. CDR3 nucleotide sequence: TGCAGTGCTAGAGATAGTTCTGGGCGGATCTACAATGAGCAGTTCTTC.

The chain recombines TRBV20-1 with TRBJ1-6; D gene ambiguous. V gave up 5 bases and J gave up 0 bases, with 14 bases separating them. This CDR3 comprises 16 residues. Germline loops: CDR1 DFQATT, CDR2 SNEGSKA (reference sequence). This CDR3 is CSALSTMSSYNSPLHF. The CDR3 DNA follows: TGCAGTGCTCTGTCAACCATGAGCTCCTATAATTCACCCCTCCACTTT.

This sequence joins TRBV6-2 or TRBV6-3 and TRBJ2-2; D possibly corresponds to TRBD2 (5 bases). The CDR3 has 14 amino acids. Looked up from germline, CDR1 is MNHEY and CDR2 is SVGEGT. V lost 5 bases, J lost 7 bases, and 14 bases lay in between. The CDR3 DNA reads TGTGCCAGCAGTCGTGGAGGACGGGGCGGGGAGCTGTTTTTT. Encoded protein: CASSRGGRGGELFF.

V is TRBV6-2 or TRBV6-3 and J is TRBJ2-1; a weak D match, TRBD2 (6 bases). V lost 5 bases and J 8 bases, leaving 22 bases between the germline ends. Germline V gene lookup returns CDR1 MNHEY and CDR2 SVGEGT. CDR3 size: 16 residues. The CDR3 nucleotides are TGTGCCAGCAGTCCCTTAACCCTAGCGAAGACAGATGAGCAGTTCTTC. Residues: CASSPLTLAKTDEQFF.

The chain recombines TRBV6-5 with TRBJ2-7, with D tentatively TRBD1 (6 bases). Trimming pared 5 bases from V and 2 bases from J, leaving 13 bases between. In germline, CDR1 is MNHEY, CDR2 SVGAGI. CDR3 size: 14 residues. This chain's CDR3 is CASSRTASAYEQYF. The CDR3 DNA follows: TGTGCCAGCAGTCGGACAGCCAGCGCCTACGAGCAGTACTTC.

The chain uses TRBV27 and TRBJ1-2; 7 bases align to TRBD1. This CDR3 comprises 13 residues. Germline V gene data show CDR1 as MNHEY and CDR2 as SMNVEV (reference sequence). With 6 bases clipped from V and 6 bases from J, the junction kept 7 bases outside the gene matches. CDR3 sequence: CASRPTGVDGYTF. DNA for the CDR3: TGTGCCAGCAGACCTACAGGGGTGGATGGCTACACCTTC.

The chain couples TRBV11-2 to TRBJ2-3; 7 bases are a match to TRBD2. The CDR3 runs 14 residues. V shed 5 bases and J 2 bases; nucleotides not matched to a gene: 4. Germline V gene lookup returns CDR1 SGHAT and CDR2 FQNNGV. Here the CDR3 DNA reads TGTGCCAGCAGCGCGGGGGAACACACAGATACGCAGTATTTT. Its protein is CASSAGEHTDTQYF.

The V call is TRBV20-1, the J call TRBJ1-2; D may be TRBD1 (6 bases). In germline, CDR1 is DFQATT, CDR2 SNEGSKA (reference sequence). V gave up 1 base and J gave up 6 bases, with 15 bases separating them. The CDR3 runs 14 residues. CDR3 region: CSARASRGKDGYTF. The DNA for the CDR3 is TGCAGTGCTAGAGCCAGCAGGGGCAAGGATGGCTACACCTTC.

This clonotype has a handful of counts. This chain uses TRBV29-1 with TRBJ2-5; a possible D gene is TRBD1 (5 bases). There are 10 residues in the CDR3. CDR1 is SQVTM and CDR2 is ANQGSEA in the germline V gene. V shed 5 bases and J shed 9 bases, with 10 bases lying between them. The DNA for the CDR3 is TGCAGCGTTCACCTAGGGGCCCAGTACTTC. The encoded protein is CSVHLGAQYF.

V gene TRBV5-1 combines with J gene TRBJ1-6; the D gene is possibly TRBD1 (5 bases). V shed 3 bases and J shed 4 bases, with 11 bases lying between them. Germline CDR1 and CDR2: SGHRS and YFSETQ. The CDR3 runs to 15 residues. The CDR3 loop reads CASSSGTVYNSPLHF. CDR3 DNA: TGCGCCAGCAGCTCCGGGACCGTGTATAATTCACCCCTCCACTTT.

J is TRBJ2-5 and V is TRBV7-2; TRBD1 might be the D (7 bases). Germline V gives CDR1 SGHTA, CDR2 FQGNSA. Trimming took off 3 bases at V and 5 bases at J, with 16 bases between the two ends. The CDR3 spans 15 residues. Here the CDR3 reads CASSFTEGQPETQYF. CDR3 DNA sequence: TGTGCCAGCAGCTTTACGGAGGGACAGCCTGAGACCCAGTACTTC. The complete variable domain, with remaining parts taken from reference TRBV7-2 and TRBJ2-5, reads GAGVSQSPSNKVTEKGKDVELRCDPISGHTALYWYRQSLGQGLEFLIYFQGNSAPDKSGLPSDRFSAERTGGSVSTLTIQRTQQEDSAVYLCASSFTEGQPETQYFGPGTRLLVL.

This chain joins TRBV7-8 and TRBJ1-2, with D perhaps matching TRBD1 (5 bases). CDR1 is SGHVS, CDR2 FQNEAQ, per germline. There are 14 residues in the CDR3. Trimming cost V 4 bases and J 4 bases, with 13 bases left between them. CDR3: CASSSRDSSYGYTF. The DNA of the CDR3 is TGTGCCAGCAGCTCCCGGGACTCAAGCTATGGCTACACCTTC.

The V and J genes are TRBV6-2 or TRBV6-3 and TRBJ1-2, with D hard to call. Per the germline V gene, CDR1 is MNHEY and CDR2 is SVGEGT. The CDR3 totals 12 residues. V dropped 10 bases and J dropped 3 bases, with 12 bases sitting between them. CDR3 DNA: TGTGCCACCGAAACGGGGTACTATGGCTACACCTTC. As protein: CATETGYYGYTF.

As concerns this clonotype: One end of the junction fails to match germline, which may point to a read error. The chain links TRBV20-1 to TRBJ2-3; 8 bases align to TRBD2. The length of the CDR3 is 15 residues. Germline lookup yields CDR1 DFQATT and CDR2 SNEGSKA (reference sequence). The CDR3 coding sequence is TGCAGTGCTCGCGTCATAGCGGGAAAGGGAGATACACAGTATTTT. The encoded protein is CSARVIAGKGDTQYF.

V usage is TRBV20-1 and J usage is TRBJ2-7; maybe TRBD1 (5 bases). Germline V gives CDR1 DFQATT, CDR2 SNEGSKA (reference sequence). V was shortened by 6 bases and J by 3 bases, with 21 bases between the two germline ends. The CDR3 contains 15 residues. CDR3 residues: CSARVGASELYEQYF. The CDR3 DNA reads TGCAGTGCAAGGGTAGGGGCTTCCGAACTCTACGAGCAGTACTTC.